This is a list of T cell receptor beta chains from one sample in a study of CXCR3-negative and CXCR3-positive naive CD8 T cells. TCRdb re-called the 5' RACE reads and shows each CDR3 protein once, DNA omitted. This listing includes 75,000 to 100,000 distinct CDR3 sequences. The sample consisted of naive CXCR3- CD8+ T cells from blood. These receptors were obtained from a human donor in good health. Some clones in this sample may be carry-over from other donors' samples. Each CDR3 is given with its conserved first and last residue. Clone size, where shown, is once, few, many, or a class for clones that have expanded.

size: .
J: TRBJ1-1
V: TRBV7-9
CDR3: CASSQPGATEAFF

size: .
J: TRBJ2-1
V: TRBV20-1
CDR3: CSANLREVYNEQFF

size: .
J: TRBJ2-7
V: TRBV18
CDR3: CASSPPANPWEQYF

size: .
J: TRBJ1-1
V: TRBV2
CDR3: CASSEWRGTEAFF

size: .
J: TRBJ2-3
V: TRBV29-1
CDR3: CSVEDPLAGAGADTQYF

size: .
J: TRBJ2-6
V: TRBV7-9
CDR3: CASSLEVTGGANVLTF

size: .
J: TRBJ2-7
V: TRBV5-1
CDR3: CASSLSGQNPYEQYF

size: .
J: TRBJ1-6
V: TRBV5-5
CDR3: CASRLSSYNSPLHF

size: .
J: TRBJ1-5
V: TRBV19
CDR3: CASSISRESNQPQHF

size: .
J: TRBJ2-1
V: TRBV29-1
CDR3: CSVEGLVGNEQFF

size: .
J: TRBJ2-2
V: TRBV9
CDR3: CASSPDLVPGTGELFF

size: .
J: TRBJ1-2
V: TRBV7-9
CDR3: CASSLDRAYGYTF

size: .
J: TRBJ2-5
V: TRBV29-1
CDR3: CSVGRLAGVQETQYF

size: .
J: TRBJ2-5
V: TRBV6-2/TRBV6-3
CDR3: CASSYSAAQETQYF

size: .
J: TRBJ2-7
V: TRBV13
CDR3: CASSLLGGGIPYEQYF

size: .
J: TRBJ2-2
V: TRBV7-9
CDR3: CASSFSSGLRTGELFF

size: .
J: TRBJ2-7
V: TRBV9
CDR3: CASSPGTGVYEQYF

size: .
J: TRBJ2-1
V: TRBV5-6
CDR3: CASSLAGNNEQFF

size: .
J: TRBJ2-1
V: TRBV7-2
CDR3: CASSSNPGQENNEQFF

size: .
J: TRBJ2-1
V: TRBV28
CDR3: CASSPDPIYNEQFF

size: .
J: TRBJ2-5
V: TRBV28
CDR3: CASSLGHGAGLQETQYF

size: .
J: TRBJ1-1
V: TRBV29-1
CDR3: CSVDEGGMNTEAFF

size: .
J: TRBJ2-2
V: TRBV29-1
CDR3: CSPTGDKNTGELFF

size: .
J: TRBJ2-3
V: TRBV27
CDR3: CASASGTSGGLSTDTQYF

size: .
J: TRBJ2-2
V: TRBV30
CDR3: CAWSDHPGRGELFF

size: .
J: TRBJ2-7
V: TRBV28
CDR3: CASSPGQGAGYEQYF

size: .
J: TRBJ2-3
V: TRBV27
CDR3: CASSPGLVTQYF

size: .
J: TRBJ2-1
V: TRBV9
CDR3: CASSVGLAGGSSYNEQFF

size: medium-sized
J: TRBJ2-2
V: TRBV5-6
CDR3: CASSLFQGITGELFF

size: .
J: TRBJ2-1
V: TRBV19
CDR3: CASSITSANEQFF

size: .
J: TRBJ2-2
V: TRBV7-9
CDR3: CASSFLMDTGELFF

size: .
J: TRBJ2-1
V: TRBV29-1
CDR3: CSANYDNEQFF

size: .
J: TRBJ2-7
V: TRBV29-1
CDR3: CSVLGSSYEQYF

size: .
J: TRBJ1-5
V: TRBV27
CDR3: CASAGGWGNQPQHF

size: .
J: TRBJ2-2
V: TRBV9
CDR3: CASSVVQSGELFF

size: .
J: TRBJ2-2
V: TRBV12-3/TRBV12-4
CDR3: CASTAGGTGELFF

size: .
J: TRBJ2-5
V: TRBV10-1
CDR3: CASSDHQGQQETQYF

size: .
J: TRBJ2-1
V: TRBV14
CDR3: CASSRKVGSWSEQFF

size: .
J: TRBJ1-6
V: TRBV4-2
CDR3: CASSQDEGRGGSPLHF

size: .
J: TRBJ2-3
V: TRBV20-1
CDR3: CSTKREGYTDTQYF

size: .
J: TRBJ2-1
V: TRBV7-3
CDR3: CASSRLAGVVDEQFF

size: .
J: TRBJ2-2
V: TRBV6-1
CDR3: CASSASPGQGPNTGELFF

size: .
J: TRBJ2-7
V: TRBV27
CDR3: CASIDRINYEQYF

size: .
J: TRBJ1-1
V: TRBV20-1
CDR3: CSARDLSMNTEAFF

size: .
J: TRBJ2-4
V: TRBV5-6
CDR3: CASSLGTSGLAKNIQYF

size: .
J: TRBJ1-1
V: TRBV7-9
CDR3: CASSPKSAGTEAFF

size: .
J: TRBJ2-1
V: TRBV5-4
CDR3: CASSPDRGRGNEQFF

size: .
J: TRBJ2-2
V: TRBV7-8
CDR3: CASRFPDRVTGELFF

size: .
J: TRBJ2-1
V: TRBV24-1
CDR3: CATSDLGVYEQFF

size: .
J: TRBJ2-3
V: TRBV7-9
CDR3: CASSSERSGRTDTQYF

size: .
J: TRBJ1-1
V: TRBV7-3
CDR3: CASSLAYGMNTEAFF

size: .
J: TRBJ2-3
V: TRBV21-1
CDR3: CASSKGGDGCTDTQYF

size: .
J: TRBJ2-7
V: TRBV29-1
CDR3: CSVVDWSSYEQYF

size: .
J: TRBJ1-1
V: TRBV7-6
CDR3: CASSTPTGGMNTEAFF